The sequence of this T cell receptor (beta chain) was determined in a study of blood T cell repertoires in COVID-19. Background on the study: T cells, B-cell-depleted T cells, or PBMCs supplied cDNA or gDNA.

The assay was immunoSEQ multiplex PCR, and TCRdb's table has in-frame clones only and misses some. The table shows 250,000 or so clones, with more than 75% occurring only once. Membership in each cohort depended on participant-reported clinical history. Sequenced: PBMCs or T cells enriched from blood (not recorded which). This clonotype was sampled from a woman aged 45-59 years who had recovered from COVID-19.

CDR3 DNA: TGTGCCAGCAGTTTGACAGTGAACACTGAAGCTTTCTTT. Its translation: CASSLTVNTEAFF. This chain uses TRBV12-3 or TRBV12-4 with TRBJ1-1, with a possible D match to TRBD1 (5 bases). V lost 3 bases and J lost 0, with 5 bases in between. This CDR3 is built from 13 residues.